The T cell receptor (beta chain) under discussion was sequenced for a study of beta chain features in type 1 diabetes. CD4+ cells of the naive, central memory, regulatory and stem cell-like memory types were sorted via CD45RO/CCR7/CD25/CD127/CD95/CD27. Study-level results: Type 1 diabetes patients showed a moderate but significant shortening of TCRB CDR3s in all four CD4+ subsets.

This clone has only a few counts. The antigen remains undetermined. Within the sample, other DNA sequences also encode this same CDR3. Sequenced material consisted of expressed TCRB transcripts (all of the isolated RNA was reverse transcribed). Generated by immunoSEQ multiplex PCR, the TCRdb table keeps only in-frame clones and is missing some. Among some 280,000 clones listed, roughly an eighth were seen once. Germline CDR1 SGDLS, CDR2 YYNGEE. The CDR3 consists of 16 residues. V dropped 2 bases and J dropped 1; count of bases not matched to a gene: 1. This sequence originates from a young man with type 1 diabetes. This chain joins TRBV9 and TRBJ1-4, with 11 bases identical to TRBD1. The sample was naive CD4+ T cells from blood. The CDR3 DNA is TGTGCCAGCAGCGTCGGGACAGGGGGAACTAATGAAAAACTGTTTTTT. This sequence encodes CASSVGTGGTNEKLFF.